Detailed here is one TCR beta chain. CDR1 is LGHNA, CDR2 YSLEER, per germline. The CDR3 extends over 14 amino acids. The V and J ends lost 3 bases and 7 bases, in that order; junction bases with no gene match: 6. The data are from a study of T cell changes during pregnancy in multiple sclerosis. TCRdb's table, derived via immunoSEQ multiplex PCR, lists solely in-frame clones and lacks some. The sample has fewer than 20,000 clones; 70% to 90% are singletons. The V gene is TRBV4-3, the J gene TRBJ1-2, with 9 bases that match TRBD1. This receptor was obtained from a female donor in good health, enrolled as a control in a pregnancy study. This specimen consisted of CD4+ T cells from peripheral blood mononuclear cells, obtained in the first trimester of pregnancy. The CDR3 region has the DNA TGCGCCAGCAGCCAGGGCGGGACAGGGACTGGCTACACCTTC. Protein: CASSQGGTGTGYTF.